This T cell receptor (beta chain) stems from a study of shared clonotypes between healthy human individuals. Study-level findings and limits: Tissue TCR repertoires likely differ from these blood-only repertoires. Naive subsets usually exceeded memory subsets in estimated richness.

As concerns this clone: Its specificity is not known.

Germline V gene data show CDR1 as MNHEY and CDR2 as SMNVEV (reference sequence). This CDR3 is built from 14 residues. V dropped 6 bases and J dropped 3 bases, with 12 bases sitting between them. Cells designated naive CD8 were CD45RO-negative and were positively selected for CCR7, with terminally differentiated effector memory CD45RA+ cells excluded. This was a deep-level run. In the original analysis: Filtering differed for immunoSEQ, which gave only junction sequences without quality scores. Assay: immunoSEQ multiplex PCR; the TCRdb copy retains only in-frame clones and omits some. V and J calls and clone size are as listed in that table; D and trimming were resolved from the DNA. Here the sample spans 800,000 or so clones, 96% being singletons.

The rearrangement links TRBV27 to TRBJ2-1, with TRBD2 as a possible D gene (5 bases). Specimen: naive CD8+ T cells sorted from blood. The sequence came from a man in his thirties or forties in good health. The CDR3 loop reads CASRREDHYNEQFF. In nucleotides, the CDR3 is TGTGCCAGCAGACGGGAAGACCACTACAATGAGCAGTTCTTC.